This T cell receptor (beta chain) stems from a study of regulatory and conventional T cells in RAG deficiency. Method: immunoSEQ multiplex PCR; TCRdb's copy keeps in-frame clones and lacks some. The sample lists 25,000 to 35,000 clones, 85% to 95% seen once, with approximately 0.8% in the top ten. Remarks on this clone: Antigen: not known.

Study outcomes and limitations: Omenn patients showed >80% Treg-Tconv overlap and shorter CDR3 lengths. Shannon entropy fell and Simpson indices rose in RAG-deficient patients. Omenn CD25-high CD127-low cells may be activated cells, not true Tregs.

Genomic DNA came from blood regulatory T cells gated CD4+ CD25-high CD127-low. The CDR3 contains 15 residues. The germline CDR1 and CDR2 sequences are SGHRS and YFSETQ. Trimming cost V 2 bases and J 5 bases, with 16 bases left between them. These data were also filed under a second study, of regulatory T cells. That paper adds: Primers: 52 TRBV forward and 13 TRBJ reverse. Regulatory T cells showed the strongest V-J pair restriction and V/J gene skewing among patient repertoires.

This chain connects TRBV5-1 to TRBJ1-1; D uncertain. Sequenced material: Tregs sorted from blood. This receptor was identified in a human donor in good health. For the CDR3, the DNA is TGCGCCAGCAGCTTATCGATCCGGAGATCAACTGAAGCTTTCTTT. Translated, it gives CASSLSIRRSTEAFF.